Listed below are T cell receptor beta chains from one sample, sequenced in a study of shared clonotypes between healthy human individuals. Generated by immunoSEQ multiplex PCR, the TCRdb table keeps only in-frame clones and is missing some. The repertoire holds under 2,500,000 clones, with more than 90% as singletons. The sample comprised naive CD4+ T cells sorted from blood. Receptors were obtained from a man younger than 35 in good health. CDR3s leave out the opening cysteine and the closing phenylalanine or tryptophan.

v_gene | CDR3aa
TRBV6-5 | ASSYKPTGGGQF
TRBV10-2 | ASSEPAGDGYT
TRBV9 | ASSPRGSTDTQY
TRBV23-1 | ASSQFKFVDAGTTYNEQF
TRBV4-1 | ASSQDTASGASYEQY
TRBV2 | ASSSTGPPGELF
TRBV6-1 | AAKDAQGTSYEQY
TRBV6-1 | ASRPWGGPWDTQY
TRBV10-3 | AISDRAGQY
TRBV29-1 | SVGINEKLF
TRBV5-1 | ASQGTSSETQY
TRBV6-6 | ASSTGFGAKNIQY
TRBV11-2 | ASSSSSGTGDTQY
TRBV10-3 | AISESDRVKRETQY
TRBV21-1 | ASSNRGSGCTDTQY
TRBV7-2 | ASSLGKTGDTQY
TRBV28 | ASSLPTTDTQY
TRBV27 | ASSFRGVDSLEQY
TRBV10-2 | ASSPQGTSGNTIY
TRBV6-5 | ASRPGATGNTIY
TRBV7-6 | ASSTAVRDTQY
TRBV19 | ASSGQGARTEAF
TRBV6-6 | ASSYSNSPFSYEQY
TRBV5-1 | ASSLSNEQF
TRBV21-1 | ASSKPIWGVSKELQPQH
TRBV6-1 | ASRYIVNEQF
TRBV12-5 | ASGLLNGQGQETQY
TRBV7-2 | ASCLATGPTVTGELF
TRBV6-6 | ASRTTGETQY
TRBV2 | ASRDPLAGDHEQY
TRBV6-1 | ASSEILGRGVADTQY
TRBV5-1 | ASSLGQGAYNSPLH
TRBV19 | ASSHGQGTEAF
TRBV28 | ASSLGQGGSPLH
TRBV6-5 | ASSYSLQALDYEQY
TRBV5-4 | ASSRGDRDGYT
TRBV4-1 | ASSQDLSTADTQY
TRBV30 | AWSVGSPGNTIY
TRBV4-3 | ASSQGGGAGTHEQY
TRBV10-2 | ASSESREVGGYT
TRBV2 | ATRTSGLFEQY
TRBV7-7 | ASSPLGGGNEKLF
TRBV28 | ASSGGGKEKLF
TRBV9 | ASSPREGAYGYT
TRBV7-2 | ASSFGGSNNNEQF
TRBV18 | ASSPLVSGSTINSYEQY
TRBV5-4 | ASSSRDSYTDTQY
TRBV5-3 | ARSTYSPGQGENTIY
TRBV7-9 | ASSLEGRGSVEQY
TRBV30 | AWSPNLAGDSYEQY
TRBV5-1 | ASSSDSTRQETQY
TRBV6-6 | ASRWTGSSYEQY
TRBV7-2 | ASRLTGASSYNSPLH
TRBV5-4 | ASTLGDGRRGEQY
TRBV7-8 | ASSLSRAGWTYEQY
TRBV7-7 | ASSLAQGNYEQY
TRBV18 | ASSPGLPNTEAF
TRBV18 | ASSPSEQGVGLVTEAF
TRBV6-5 | ASSYTGGTQY